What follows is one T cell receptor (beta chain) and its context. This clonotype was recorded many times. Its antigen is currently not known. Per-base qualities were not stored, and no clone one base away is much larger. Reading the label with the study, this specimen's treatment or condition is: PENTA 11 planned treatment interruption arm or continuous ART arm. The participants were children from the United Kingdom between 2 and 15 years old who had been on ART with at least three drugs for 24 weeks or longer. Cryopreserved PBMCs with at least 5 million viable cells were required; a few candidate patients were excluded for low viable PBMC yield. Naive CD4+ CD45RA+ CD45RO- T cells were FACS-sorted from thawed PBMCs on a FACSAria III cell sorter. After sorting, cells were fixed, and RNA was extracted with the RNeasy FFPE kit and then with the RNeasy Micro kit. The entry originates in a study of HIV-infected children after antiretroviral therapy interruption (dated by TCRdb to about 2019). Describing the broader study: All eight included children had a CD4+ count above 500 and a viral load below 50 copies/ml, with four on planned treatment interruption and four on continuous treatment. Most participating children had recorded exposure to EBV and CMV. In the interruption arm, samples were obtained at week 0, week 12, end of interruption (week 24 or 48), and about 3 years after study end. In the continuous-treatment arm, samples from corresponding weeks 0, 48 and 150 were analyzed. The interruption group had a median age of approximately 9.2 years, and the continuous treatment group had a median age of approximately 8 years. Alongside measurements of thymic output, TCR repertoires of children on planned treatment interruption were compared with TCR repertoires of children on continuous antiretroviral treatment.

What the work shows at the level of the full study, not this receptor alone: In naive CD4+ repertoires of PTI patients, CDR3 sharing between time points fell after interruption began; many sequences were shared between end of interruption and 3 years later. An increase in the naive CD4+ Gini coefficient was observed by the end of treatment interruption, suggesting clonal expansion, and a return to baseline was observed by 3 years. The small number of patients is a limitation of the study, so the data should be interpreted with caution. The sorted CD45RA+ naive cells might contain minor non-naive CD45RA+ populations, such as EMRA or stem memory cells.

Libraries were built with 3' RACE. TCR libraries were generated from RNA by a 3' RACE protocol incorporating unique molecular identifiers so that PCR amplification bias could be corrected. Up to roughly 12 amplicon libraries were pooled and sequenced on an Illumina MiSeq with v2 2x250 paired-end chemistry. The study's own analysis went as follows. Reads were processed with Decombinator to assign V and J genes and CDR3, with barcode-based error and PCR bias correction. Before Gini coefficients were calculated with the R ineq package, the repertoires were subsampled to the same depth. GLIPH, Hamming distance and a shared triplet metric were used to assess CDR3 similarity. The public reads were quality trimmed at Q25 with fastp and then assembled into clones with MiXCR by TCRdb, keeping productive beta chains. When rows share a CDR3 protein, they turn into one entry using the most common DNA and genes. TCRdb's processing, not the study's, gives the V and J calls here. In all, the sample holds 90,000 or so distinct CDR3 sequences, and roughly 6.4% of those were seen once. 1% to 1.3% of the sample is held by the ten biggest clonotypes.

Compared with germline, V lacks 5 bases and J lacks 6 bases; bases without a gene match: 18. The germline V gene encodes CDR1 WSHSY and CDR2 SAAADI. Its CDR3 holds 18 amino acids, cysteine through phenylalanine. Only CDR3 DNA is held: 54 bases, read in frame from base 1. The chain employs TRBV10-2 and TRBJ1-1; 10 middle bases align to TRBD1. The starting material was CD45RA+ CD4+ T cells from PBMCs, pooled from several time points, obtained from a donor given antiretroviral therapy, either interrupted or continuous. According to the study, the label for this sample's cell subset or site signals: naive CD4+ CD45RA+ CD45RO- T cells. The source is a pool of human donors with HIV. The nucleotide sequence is TGCGCCAGCAGTTCTTCTCAGGGACAGGGGATAGGATACTCTGAAGCTTTCTTT. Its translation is CASSSSQGQGIGYSEAFF.